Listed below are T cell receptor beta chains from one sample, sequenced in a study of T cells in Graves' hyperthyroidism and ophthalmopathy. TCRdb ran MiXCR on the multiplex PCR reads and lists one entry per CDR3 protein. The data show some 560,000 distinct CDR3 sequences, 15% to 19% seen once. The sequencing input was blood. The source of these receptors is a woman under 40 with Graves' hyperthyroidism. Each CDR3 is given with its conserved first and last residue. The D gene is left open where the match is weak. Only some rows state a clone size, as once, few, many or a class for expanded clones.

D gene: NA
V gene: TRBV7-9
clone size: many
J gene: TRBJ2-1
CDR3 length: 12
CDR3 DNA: TGTGCCAGCAGCCTGACCTCCGATGAGCAGTTCTTC
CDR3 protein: CASSLTSDEQFF

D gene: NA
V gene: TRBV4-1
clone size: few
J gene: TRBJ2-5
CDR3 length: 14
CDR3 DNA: TGCGCCAGCAGCCAACGGGTAGACGTCGGGCCTGAGTACTTC
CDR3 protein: CASSQRVDVGPEYF

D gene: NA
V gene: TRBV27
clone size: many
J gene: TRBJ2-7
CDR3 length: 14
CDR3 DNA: TGTGCCAGCAGTCCTTGGACAGCCGCCTACGAGCAGTACTTC
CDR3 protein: CASSPWTAAYEQYF

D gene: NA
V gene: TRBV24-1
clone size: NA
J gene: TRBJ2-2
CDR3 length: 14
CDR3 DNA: TGTGCCACCAGTCCCCAGACTAACGCCGGGGAGCTGTTTTTT
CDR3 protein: CATSPQTNAGELFF

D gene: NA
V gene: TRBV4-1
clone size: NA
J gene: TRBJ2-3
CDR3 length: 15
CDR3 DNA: TGCGCCAGCAGCCAAGACGTGGCAAACACAGATACGCAGTATTTT
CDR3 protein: CASSQDVANTDTQYF

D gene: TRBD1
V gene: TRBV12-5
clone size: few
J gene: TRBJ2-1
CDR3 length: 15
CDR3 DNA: TGTGCTAGTGGTACGGGACAGGGTGGGACGAGTGAGCAGTTCTTC
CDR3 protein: CASGTGQGGTSEQFF

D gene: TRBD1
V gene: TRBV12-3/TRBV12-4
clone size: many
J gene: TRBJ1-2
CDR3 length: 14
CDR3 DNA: TGTGCCAGCAGTTACGAACAGGGGAACTATGGCTACACCTTC
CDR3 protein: CASSYEQGNYGYTF

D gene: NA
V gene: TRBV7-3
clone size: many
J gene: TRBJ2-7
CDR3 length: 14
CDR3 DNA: TGTGCCAGCAGCTTGTCAGCCGGAGCCTACGAGCAGTACTTC
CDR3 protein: CASSLSAGAYEQYF

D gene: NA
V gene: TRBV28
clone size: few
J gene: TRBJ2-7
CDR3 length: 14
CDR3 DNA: TGTGCCAGCAGTTACCCGATCTCTAACTACGAGCAGTACTTC
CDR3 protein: CASSYPISNYEQYF

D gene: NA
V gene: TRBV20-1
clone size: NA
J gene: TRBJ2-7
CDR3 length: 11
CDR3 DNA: TGCAGTGCTAGAGATAATTACGAGCAGTACTTC
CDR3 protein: CSARDNYEQYF

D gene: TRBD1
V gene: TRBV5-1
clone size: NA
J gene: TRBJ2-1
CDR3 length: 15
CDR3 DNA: TGCGCCAGCAGCTTGGCCCGCGGACAGGGCAATGAGCAGTTCTTC
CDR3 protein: CASSLARGQGNEQFF

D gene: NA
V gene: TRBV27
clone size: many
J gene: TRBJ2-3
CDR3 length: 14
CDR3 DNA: TGTGCCAGCAGTTTCCTCCCCCTTTTGGATACGCAGTATTTT
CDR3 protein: CASSFLPLLDTQYF

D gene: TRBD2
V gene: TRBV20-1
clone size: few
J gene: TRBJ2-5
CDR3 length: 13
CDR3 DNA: TGCAGTGAAGTAGCGGGAGGGCCGGAGACCCAGTACTTC
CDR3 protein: CSEVAGGPETQYF

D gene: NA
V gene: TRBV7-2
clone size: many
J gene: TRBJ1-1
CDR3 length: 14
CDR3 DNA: TGTGCCAGCATCCTTTCCGTCGGGGACACTGAAGCTTTCTTT
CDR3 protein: CASILSVGDTEAFF

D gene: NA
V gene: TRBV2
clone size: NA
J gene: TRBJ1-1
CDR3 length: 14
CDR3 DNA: TGTGCCAGCAGCTTAAACGGGGGGGGCACTGAAGCTTTCTTT
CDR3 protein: CASSLNGGGTEAFF

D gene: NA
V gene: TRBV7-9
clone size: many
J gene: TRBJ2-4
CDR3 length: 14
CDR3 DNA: TGTGCCAGCAGCTTAGGGACAGCTAAAAACATTCAGTACTTC
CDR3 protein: CASSLGTAKNIQYF

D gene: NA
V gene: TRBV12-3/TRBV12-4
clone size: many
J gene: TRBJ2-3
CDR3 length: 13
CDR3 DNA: TGTGCCAGTGGAGGTTCCGTCAGGGATACGCAGTATTTT
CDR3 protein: CASGGSVRDTQYF

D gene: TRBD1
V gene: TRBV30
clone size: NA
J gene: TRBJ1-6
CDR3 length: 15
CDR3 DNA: TGTGCCTGGGGGACAGGGAGCTCCTATAATTCACCCCTCCACTTT
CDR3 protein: CAWGTGSSYNSPLHF

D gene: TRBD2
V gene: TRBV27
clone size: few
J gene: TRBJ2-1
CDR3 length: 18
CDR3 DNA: TGTGCCAGCAGTTTTGGAACTAGCGGGCCCCTTTCCTACAATGAGCAGTTCTTC
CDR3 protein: CASSFGTSGPLSYNEQFF

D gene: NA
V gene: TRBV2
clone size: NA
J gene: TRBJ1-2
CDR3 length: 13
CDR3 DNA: TGTGCCAGCAGTGAGTCGGGGTACTATGGCTACACCTTC
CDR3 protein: CASSESGYYGYTF

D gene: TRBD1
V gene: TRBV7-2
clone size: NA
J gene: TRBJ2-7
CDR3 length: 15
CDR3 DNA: TGTGCCAGCAGCTTCTACGGGACAGGGACTTACGAGCAGTACTTC
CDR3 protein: CASSFYGTGTYEQYF

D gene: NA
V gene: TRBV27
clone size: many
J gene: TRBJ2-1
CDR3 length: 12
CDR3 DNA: TGTGCCAGCAGCTTAGGTTTTGATGAGCAGTTCTTC
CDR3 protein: CASSLGFDEQFF

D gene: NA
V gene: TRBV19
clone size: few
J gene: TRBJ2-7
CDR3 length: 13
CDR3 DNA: TGTGCCAGCGGGCAGGGGCAAACCTACGAGCAGTACTTC
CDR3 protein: CASGQGQTYEQYF

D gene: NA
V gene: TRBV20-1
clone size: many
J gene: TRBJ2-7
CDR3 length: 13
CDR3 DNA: TGCAGTGGTACCGTGGACACCTCCTACGAGCAGTACTTC
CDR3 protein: CSGTVDTSYEQYF

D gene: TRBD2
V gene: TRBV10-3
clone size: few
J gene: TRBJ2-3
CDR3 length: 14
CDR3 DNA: TGTGCCATCAGTGGACTAGCGGCCACAGATACGCAGTATTTT
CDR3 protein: CAISGLAATDTQYF

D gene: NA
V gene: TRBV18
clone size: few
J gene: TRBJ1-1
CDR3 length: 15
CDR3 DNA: TGTGCCAGCTCACCGACGGGGGGGGCGAGGACTGAAGCTTTCTTT
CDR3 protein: CASSPTGGARTEAFF

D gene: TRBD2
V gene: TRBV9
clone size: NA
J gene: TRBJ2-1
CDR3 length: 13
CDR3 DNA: TGTGCCAGCAGGGGACGGGAGGGCGATGAGCAGTTCTTC
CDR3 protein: CASRGREGDEQFF

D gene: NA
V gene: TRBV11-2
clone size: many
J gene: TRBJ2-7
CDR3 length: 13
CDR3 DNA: TGTGCCAGCAGCTTAGAGGGGGCCTACGAGCAGTACTTC
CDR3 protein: CASSLEGAYEQYF

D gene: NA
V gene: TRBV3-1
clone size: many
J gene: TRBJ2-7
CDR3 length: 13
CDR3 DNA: TGTGCCAGCAGTAAGGGCCGGTCGGGCGAGCAGTACTTC
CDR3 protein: CASSKGRSGEQYF

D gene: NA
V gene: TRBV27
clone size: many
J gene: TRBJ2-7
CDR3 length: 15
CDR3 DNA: TGTGCCAGCAGTTTAAGGGATGACATAATCTACGAGCAGTACTTC
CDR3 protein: CASSLRDDIIYEQYF

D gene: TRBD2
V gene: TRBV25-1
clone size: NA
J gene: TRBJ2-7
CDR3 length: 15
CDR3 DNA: TGTGCCAGCAGTGATAGCGGGAGAGGGATCTACGAGCAGTACTTC
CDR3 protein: CASSDSGRGIYEQYF

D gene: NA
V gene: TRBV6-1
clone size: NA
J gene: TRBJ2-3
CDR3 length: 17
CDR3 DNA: TGCGCCAGCAGTGAGTCTAAGCCGGGAGATGCGTCAGATACGCAGTATTTT
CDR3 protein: CASSESKPGDASDTQYF

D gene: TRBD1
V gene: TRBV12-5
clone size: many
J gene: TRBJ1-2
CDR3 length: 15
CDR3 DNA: TGTGCTAGTGGTTTGGTCGATGGGACAGCATATGGCTACACCTTC
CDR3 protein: CASGLVDGTAYGYTF

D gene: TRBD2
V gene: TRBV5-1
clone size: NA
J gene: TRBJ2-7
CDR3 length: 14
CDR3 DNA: TGCGCCAGCAGCACTGGACTAGCGGTCTACGAGCAGTACTTC
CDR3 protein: CASSTGLAVYEQYF

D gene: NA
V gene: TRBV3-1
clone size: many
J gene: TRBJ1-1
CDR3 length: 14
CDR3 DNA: TGTGCCAGCAGCGATAATCGAATGAACACTGAAGCTTTCTTT
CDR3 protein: CASSDNRMNTEAFF

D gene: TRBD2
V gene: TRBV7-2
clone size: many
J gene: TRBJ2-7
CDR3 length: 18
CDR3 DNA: TGTGCCAGCAGCCCCGCGGGACTAGCGGGAGTGCTGTCGCGGGGGCAGTACTTC
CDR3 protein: CASSPAGLAGVLSRGQYF

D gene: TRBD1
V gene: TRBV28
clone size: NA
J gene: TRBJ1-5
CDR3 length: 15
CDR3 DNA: TGTGCCAGCAGTTTGGCGGGACAGGACAATCAGCCCCAGCATTTT
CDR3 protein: CASSLAGQDNQPQHF

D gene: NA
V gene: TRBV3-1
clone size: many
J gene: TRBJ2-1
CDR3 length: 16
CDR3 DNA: TGTGCCAGCAGCCAAGACGTGGCGGATACCTACAATGAGCAGTTCTTC
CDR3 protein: CASSQDVADTYNEQFF

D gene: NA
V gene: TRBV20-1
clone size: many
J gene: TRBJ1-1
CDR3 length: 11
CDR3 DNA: TGCAGTGTTGAACGTGGGTTTGAAGCTTTCTTT
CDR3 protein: CSVERGFEAFF